This T cell receptor beta chain was identified during a study of cytomegalovirus exposure and HLA in healthy donors. Findings and limits, study-wide: Clonal expansion was found to be greater in HLA-associated TCR beta chains than in equally common others in a later analysis.

Primers included in the PCR were 60 Vbeta and 13 Jbeta primers. Generated by immunoSEQ multiplex PCR, the TCRdb table keeps only in-frame clones and is missing some. The sample records roughly 190,000 clones, roughly 77% being singletons. The V segment lost 7 bases and the J segment 3 bases; nucleotides outside the gene matches: 4. CDR3 length: 13 amino acids. Germline CDR1 is MNHEY and CDR2 is SVGAGI. On this clone itself: The antigen is unknown.

Unrecorded immune exposures were likely, despite nominal health at sampling. The sample comprised PBMCs. The clonotype originates from a woman in her 30s in good health and CMV-seropositive. The rearrangement uses TRBV6-5 and TRBJ2-7; 9 bases match TRBD1. The CDR3 protein is CASTGTGSYEQYF. The CDR3 bases are TGTGCCAGCACCGGGACAGGGAGCTACGAGCAGTACTTC.